This T cell receptor beta chain was retrieved from a study of CD8 T cells in Susac syndrome. The authors reverse transcribed roughly 0.5 to 1 ug RNA with random hexamers. The immunoSEQ assay covered 54 Vbeta and 13 Jbeta segments for CDR3. TCRdb re-derived calls from the immunoSEQ multiplex PCR reads in MiXCR, one entry per CDR3 protein. The top ten hold 0.08% to 0.11% of the sample, which has about 240,000 distinct CDR3 sequences, 90% to 96% seen once. The CDR3 is 15 amino acids. Germline CDR1 MDHEN, CDR2 SYDVKM. V shed 5 bases and J 0 bases; nucleotides not matched to a gene: 2. The authors carried out high-throughput sequencing of TCR beta. They applied it to CD8+ and CD4+ T cells obtained from blood.

This rearrangement joins TRBV28 to TRBJ2-4, with 9 bases lining up with TRBD2. Sequencing was done on a sample of CD4+ T cells from PBMCs. The sequence derives from a human donor with Susac syndrome. The CDR3 bases are TGTGCCAGCAGTCTAGCGGGACCAGCCAAAAACATTCAGTACTTC. Its translation is CASSLAGPAKNIQYF.